The 30 T cell receptor beta chains below were found in one sample sequenced in a study of regulatory T cells in long-lasting Graves disease. Time point specified: newly diagnosed GD, antithyroid drugs for less than 3 months. Scientists built the TCR library using RNA that was extracted from PBMCs. CDR3-region Arm-PCR and iRepertoire HTBI primers produced the TCR beta libraries. TCRdb fed the multiplex PCR reads into MiXCR, producing one record per CDR3 protein. The sample yields about 520,000 distinct CDR3 sequences, more than 10% seen once. The same data also went into a second study, on T cells in Graves' hyperthyroidism and ophthalmopathy.

The material was peripheral blood mononuclear cells (PBMCs), obtained at new diagnosis, from a patient treated with antithyroid drugs. The receptor source for this set is a woman in her 30s with Graves disease.

Only a few counts were recorded for this clonotype. This chain links TRBV7-9 with TRBJ1-2; tentatively, D is TRBD1 (5 bases). V was pared by 2 bases and J by 6 bases, with 16 bases between. Germline CDR1 reads SEHNR; CDR2 reads FQNEAQ (reference sequence). The CDR3 spans 15 residues. The CDR3 sequence is CASSLSAAGGNGYTF. CDR3 in DNA: TGTGCCAGCAGCTTATCAGCTGCCGGGGGGAATGGCTACACCTTC.

This clonotype was observed many times. The chain recombines TRBV5-4 with TRBJ1-1; TRBD1 matches at 7 bases. The CDR3 has 17 amino acids. The V gene's germline CDR1 is SGHNT and CDR2 YYREEE (reference sequence). J gave up 2 bases and V 1 base, and 11 bases lay outside the gene matches. The CDR3 nucleotides read TGTGCCAGCAGCTTGTTATTAGGGGGCGGGGCAAACACTGAAGCTTTCTTT. It encodes CASSLLLGGGANTEAFF.

The chain recombines TRBV12-3 or TRBV12-4 with TRBJ1-5, with D perhaps TRBD1 (6 bases). This CDR3 is 14 amino acids long. Trimming shortened V by 3 bases and J by 5 bases, and 11 bases separated the two germline ends. CDR3: CASSFKDRYQPQHF. In nucleotides, the CDR3 is TGTGCCAGCAGTTTTAAGGACAGATATCAGCCCCAGCATTTT.

This chain connects TRBV7-2 to TRBJ2-3; no definite D call. Trimming cost V 2 bases and J 5 bases, with 8 bases left between them. CDR1 and CDR2 from the germline V gene are SGHTA and FQGNSA. This CDR3 spans 13 amino acids. The CDR3 is CASSLPYGDTQYF. CDR3 DNA sequence: TGTGCCAGCAGCTTACCGTATGGAGATACGCAGTATTTT. Supplemented by reference TRBV7-2 and TRBJ2-3, the full variable domain reads GAGVSQSPSNKVTEKGKDVELRCDPISGHTALYWYRQSLGQGLEFLIYFQGNSAPDKSGLPSDRFSAERTGGSVSTLTIQRTQQEDSAVYLCASSLPYGDTQYFGPGTRLTVL.

This clonotype has at least ten counts. The chain recombines TRBV28 with TRBJ2-5; TRBD2 agrees at 7 bases. CDR1 and CDR2 (germline): MDHEN, SYDVKM. The ends lost 4 bases at V and 3 bases at J; junction bases unmatched: 11. This CDR3 is built from 16 residues. CDR3 protein: CASSSAGTGGEETQYF. CDR3 coding DNA: TGTGCCAGCAGTTCAGCCGGGACGGGAGGCGAAGAGACCCAGTACTTC. The full variable domain, rest sourced from reference TRBV28 and TRBJ2-5, is DVKVTQSSRYLVKRTGEKVFLECVQDMDHENMFWYRQDPGLGLRLIYFSYDVKMKEKGDIPEGYSVSREKKERFSLILESASTNQTSMYLCASSSAGTGGEETQYFGPGTRLLVL.

This clonotype was seen a few times. The J gene is TRBJ1-5, the V gene TRBV7-9, with TRBD1 matching 9 bases. Germline assignment: CDR1 SEHNR and CDR2 FQNEAQ (reference sequence). The CDR3 is 15 amino acids. After removal of 5 bases from V and 6 bases from J, the junction contained 8 bases not matched to a gene. This chain's CDR3 is CASSPQGAVGQPQHF. As DNA, the CDR3 is TGTGCCAGCAGCCCACAGGGGGCGGTCGGTCAGCCCCAGCATTTT. Full variable domain (outside the CDR3, taken from reference TRBV7-9 and TRBJ1-5): DTGVSQNPRHKITKRGQNVTFRCDPISEHNRLYWYRQTLGQGPEFLTYFQNEAQLEKSRLLSDRFSAERPKGSFSTLEIQRTEQGDSAMYLCASSPQGAVGQPQHFGDGTRLSIL.

This chain links TRBV20-1 with TRBJ2-1; 8 bases line up with TRBD2. Germline values: CDR1 DFQATT, CDR2 SNEGSKA (reference sequence). This CDR3 has 14 residues. V shed 6 bases, J shed 8 bases, and the junction held 12 bases outside the gene matches. The CDR3 DNA reads TGCAGTGCCCCTAGCAGGCCGGGAGGGGATGAGCAGTTCTTC. Protein product: CSAPSRPGGDEQFF.

V gene TRBV5-5 combines with J gene TRBJ1-1; D not resolved. Germline assignment: CDR1 SGHKS and CDR2 YYEKEE (reference sequence). The CDR3 loop spans 16 amino acids. With 3 bases removed from V and 1 base from J, the gap between germline ends came to 16 bases. The CDR3 region is CASSSQILASNTEAFF. In DNA form, the CDR3 reads TGTGCCAGCAGCTCACAAATCCTTGCGTCGAACACTGAAGCTTTCTTT.

This chain uses TRBV2 with TRBJ1-1; maybe TRBD1 (6 bases). Germline V gene sequence: CDR1 SNHLY, CDR2 FYNNEI. V was shortened by 8 bases and J by 2 bases, with 15 bases between the two germline ends. The CDR3 length is 14 residues. The CDR3 DNA sequence: TGTGCCAGCCAATACCTCAGGGGAAACACTGAAGCTTTCTTT. It encodes CASQYLRGNTEAFF.

This clonotype has more than one count but fewer than ten. The chain employs TRBV4-3 and TRBJ2-1; D gene uncertain. Trimming took 3 bases from V and 0 from J, leaving 12 bases between them. In germline, CDR1 is LGHNA, CDR2 YSLEER. The CDR3 is 16 residues long. This CDR3 reads CASSQEFRSSYNEQFF. The CDR3 DNA reads as TGCGCCAGCAGCCAGGAGTTCCGGAGCTCCTACAATGAGCAGTTCTTC.

There are many counts of this clonotype. V gene TRBV30 combines with J gene TRBJ2-5; 8 nucleotides match TRBD2. J was trimmed by 5 bases and V by 5 bases; bases with no gene match: 7. From germline, CDR1 is GTSNPN and CDR2 SVGIG (reference sequence). The CDR3 has 13 amino acids. The CDR3 loop reads CAWQGTSWETQYF. As DNA, the CDR3 is TGTGCCTGGCAAGGGACTAGTTGGGAGACCCAGTACTTC.

This clonotype was counted at least ten times. Written as DNA, the CDR3 is TGTGCCAGCAGTGAAGCTGTTAGCAGTACGCAGTATTTT. Translated: CASSEAVSSTQYF. The chain joins TRBV2 to TRBJ2-3, with D uncertain. This CDR3 region has 13 residues. Trimming cost V 0 bases and J 8 bases, with 9 bases left between them. Per germline, CDR1 SNHLY and CDR2 FYNNEI.

As concerns this clonotype: A far larger clone differs by one base, so this is likely a read error. The chain combines TRBV11-2 with TRBJ1-1, with TRBD1 identical over 8 bases. Germline CDR1 reads SGHAT; CDR2 reads FQNNGV. Trimming removed 3 bases from V and 0 bases from J; junction bases left unmatched: 12. The CDR3 contains 18 residues. The CDR3 nucleotides read TGTGCCAGCAGCTTGTATGCAGGGGGCGATTCCGTGAACACTGAAGCTTTCTTT. Amino acid sequence: CASSLYAGGDSVNTEAFF. The full variable domain, in which reference TRBV11-2 and TRBJ1-1 provide the parts outside the CDR3, is EAGVAQSPRYKIIEKRQSVAFWCNPISGHATLYWYQQILGQGPKLLIQFQNNGVVDDSQLPKDRFSAERLKGVDSTLKIQPAKLEDSAVYLCASSLYAGGDSVNTEAFFGQGTRLTVV.

The V gene is TRBV10-3, the J gene TRBJ1-1; D gene ambiguous. This CDR3 is 13 amino acids long. With 2 bases removed from V and 0 bases from J, the gap between germline ends came to 4 bases. Germline-derived CDR1 and CDR2 are ENHRY and SYGVKD. CDR3 protein: CAISEVLNTEAFF. The CDR3 bases are TGTGCCATCAGTGAGGTCCTGAACACTGAAGCTTTCTTT.

This rearrangement joins TRBV4-2 to TRBJ1-4; no clear D gene. The germline V gene encodes CDR1 LGHNA and CDR2 YNFKEQ. Trimming took 0 bases from V and 0 from J, leaving 8 bases between them. This CDR3 spans 16 amino acids. The CDR3 region has the DNA TGTGCCAGCAGCCAAGAGCCCGGAGCAACTAATGAAAAACTGTTTTTT. Translated, it gives CASSQEPGATNEKLFF.

This clonotype came up many times. This chain's CDR3 is CASIGGAEAFF. The CDR3 DNA is TGTGCCAGCATTGGGGGGGCTGAAGCTTTCTTT. V usage is TRBV25-1 and J usage is TRBJ1-1, with a tentative D call TRBD1 (5 bases). Germline CDR1 reads MGHDK; CDR2 reads SYGVNS. The CDR3 totals 11 residues. V was trimmed by 7 bases and J by 6 bases, leaving 9 bases between them.

This clonotype occurred many times. The chain couples TRBV18 to TRBJ2-7; unclear D gene. The V end lost 3 bases, the J end lost 3 bases, and 12 bases lay between the germline ends. Per the germline V gene, CDR1 is KGHSH and CDR2 is LQKENI. The CDR3 consists of 14 residues. The CDR3 DNA sequence: TGTGCCAGCTCACCCCGGCAGGAGAACTACGAGCAGTACTTC. As protein: CASSPRQENYEQYF.

Ten or more counts support this clonotype. The junction departs from germline at one end; a sequencing error may be responsible. This sequence joins TRBV28 and TRBJ1-2, with D maybe TRBD1 (5 bases). The germline V gene encodes CDR1 MDHEN and CDR2 SYDVKM. There are 12 residues in the CDR3. Here the CDR3 reads CAGSFRDYGYTF. The CDR3 DNA reads TGTGCCGGCAGTTTCAGGGACTATGGCTACACCTTC.

This clonotype was observed many times. The chain employs TRBV20-1 and TRBJ1-1, with 7 bases fitting TRBD1. With V trimmed by 2 bases and J by 5 bases, 8 bases remained unmatched. Looked up from germline, CDR1 is DFQATT and CDR2 is SNEGSKA (reference sequence). The CDR3 spans 14 residues. CDR3 sequence (DNA): TGCAGTGCTAGATCTCGACAGGGTGGAACTGAAGCTTTCTTT. Translation: CSARSRQGGTEAFF.

In regard to this clonotype: Possible read error: a much larger clone is one base away. The chain links TRBV27 to TRBJ2-3; D might be TRBD1 (6 bases). V lost 3 bases to trimming and J lost 5 bases, with 15 bases between them. This CDR3 spans 15 amino acids. The germline gives CDR1 MNHEY, CDR2 SMNVEV (reference sequence). The CDR3 spells CASSLTGPYIDTQYF. The CDR3, as DNA: TGTGCCAGCAGTTTGACAGGACCATACATAGATACGCAGTATTTT.

The chain recombines TRBV4-1 with TRBJ2-3, with 7 bases lining up with TRBD1. The CDR3 has 17 residues. Germline CDR1 is MGHRA and CDR2 is YSYEKL. V lost 1 base and J lost 2; bases outside the gene matches: 9. CDR3 amino acids: CASSQVGWDRFTDTQYF. Here the CDR3 DNA reads TGCGCCAGCAGCCAAGTAGGGTGGGACAGATTCACAGATACGCAGTATTTT.

There are many counts of this clonotype. This chain joins TRBV11-2 and TRBJ1-3, with a weak D call TRBD1 (6 bases). With 1 base removed from V and 0 bases from J, the gap between germline ends came to 7 bases. CDR1 and CDR2 from the germline V gene are SGHAT and FQNNGV. This CDR3 contains 15 residues. The CDR3 protein is CASSLGQASGNTIYF. The CDR3 nucleotides are TGTGCCAGCAGCTTAGGACAGGCCTCTGGAAACACCATATATTTT.

In its sample, this clonotype was seen a few times. The V call is TRBV7-8, the J call TRBJ2-7; D is perhaps TRBD1 (6 bases). Germline V gives CDR1 SGHVS, CDR2 FQNEAQ. The CDR3 loop spans 17 amino acids. V was shortened by 8 bases and J by 6 bases, with 29 bases between the two germline ends. CDR3 protein: CASGDQTMGQGPSEQYF. The DNA for the CDR3 is TGTGCCAGCGGCGACCAAACGATGGGGCAGGGGCCCTCCGAGCAGTACTTC.

Ten or more counts support this clonotype. The rearrangement uses TRBV6-5 and TRBJ1-2; 7 nucleotides align to TRBD1. The germline CDR1 and CDR2 sequences are MNHEY and SVGAGI. The CDR3 contains 16 residues. J lost 2 bases, V lost 2 bases, and 8 bases had no gene match. In nucleotides, the CDR3 is TGTGCCAGCAGTTACGCTAACCCAGGGGGAAACTATGGCTACACCTTC. Translated, it gives CASSYANPGGNYGYTF.

This clonotype was observed a few times. The chain uses TRBV9 and TRBJ2-2; D unclear. CDR3 size: 16 residues. Per germline, CDR1 SGDLS and CDR2 YYNGEE. V lost 4 bases and J lost 1, with 14 bases in between. Here the CDR3 reads CASSPTSIRNTGELFF. In nucleotides, the CDR3 is TGTGCCAGCAGCCCGACGAGCATCCGGAACACCGGGGAGCTGTTTTTT.

This clonotype has just a few counts. The chain uses TRBV7-8 and TRBJ2-4; 10 nucleotides agree with TRBD2. The trim removed 5 bases at V and 0 bases at J, leaving 10 bases unmatched. CDR1 and CDR2 (germline): SGHVS, FQNEAQ. The CDR3 has 18 amino acids. The CDR3 is CASSLGLAAPIAKNIQYF. The CDR3 DNA sequence: TGTGCCAGCAGCCTCGGACTAGCGGCACCGATAGCCAAAAACATTCAGTACTTC. Full variable domain (missing parts from reference TRBV7-8 and TRBJ2-4): GAGVSQSPRYKVAKRGQDVALRCDPISGHVSLFWYQQALGQGPEFLTYFQNEAQLDKSGLPSDRFFAERPEGSVSTLKIQRTQQEDSAVYLCASSLGLAAPIAKNIQYFGAGTRLSVL.

This clonotype was picked up many times. This chain links TRBV11-2 with TRBJ2-7; unclear D gene. There are 13 residues in the CDR3. Trimming left V 4 bases short and J 2 bases short, with 9 bases between. CDR1 is SGHAT, CDR2 FQNNGV, per germline. CDR3 nucleotides: TGTGCCAGCAGCTATAGAATGGCCTACGAGCAGTACTTC. This translates into CASSYRMAYEQYF.

This clonotype was seen more than once but under ten times. The chain uses TRBV20-1 and TRBJ1-3; D not resolved. Germline V gives CDR1 DFQATT, CDR2 SNEGSKA (reference sequence). CDR3 length equals 11 residues. The V end lost 3 bases, the J end lost 4 bases, and 4 bases lay between the germline ends. CDR3 in DNA: TGCAGTGCTAGCGAGGGAAACACCATATATTTT. It codes for CSASEGNTIYF.

V usage is TRBV6-1 and J usage is TRBJ2-7; TRBD1 matches at 8 bases. The V segment lost 5 bases and the J segment 7 bases; nucleotides outside the gene matches: 13. The CDR3 consists of 15 residues. Germline V gene data show CDR1 as MNHNS and CDR2 as SASEGT. CDR3 region: CASSRTGPPMGEQYF. The CDR3 nucleotides are TGTGCCAGCAGTCGGACAGGGCCCCCAATGGGAGAGCAGTACTTC.

This clonotype was seen only a few times. The chain uses TRBV19 and TRBJ1-5; D gene ambiguous. The CDR3 totals 17 residues. V was pared by 7 bases and J by 2 bases, with 21 bases between. The germline V gene encodes CDR1 LNHDA and CDR2 SQIVND (reference sequence). The DNA for the CDR3 is TGTGCCAGTACTCCCCCGGGTTCGATGTTAGGCAATCAGCCCCAGCATTTT. It specifies CASTPPGSMLGNQPQHF. Looking up the rest from reference TRBV19 and TRBJ1-5 gives the full variable domain: DGGITQSPKYLFRKEGQNVTLSCEQNLNHDAMYWYRQDPGQGLRLIYYSQIVNDFQKGDIAEGYSVSREKKESFPLTVTSAQKNPTAFYLCASTPPGSMLGNQPQHFGDGTRLSIL.